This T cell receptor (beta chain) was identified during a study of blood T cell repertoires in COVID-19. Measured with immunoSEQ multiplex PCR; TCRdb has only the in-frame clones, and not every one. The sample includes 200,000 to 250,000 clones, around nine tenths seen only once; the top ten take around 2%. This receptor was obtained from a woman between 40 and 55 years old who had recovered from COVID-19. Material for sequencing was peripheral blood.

The CDR3 nucleotides read TGCGCCAGCAGCTTGGCCTCTTCACTTGGCTACACCTTC. Protein: CASSLASSLGYTF. The chain uses TRBV5-1 and TRBJ1-2, with D unclear. The germline V and J ends were trimmed by 0 bases and 7 bases, with 10 bases remaining between them. The CDR3 is 13 amino acids. CDR1 SGHRS and CDR2 YFSETQ come from the germline V gene. Full variable domain (rest looked up from reference TRBV5-1 and TRBJ1-2): KAGVTQTPRYLIKTRGQQVTLSCSPISGHRSVSWYQQTPGQGLQFLFEYFSETQRNKGNFPGRFSGRQFSNSRSEMNVSTLELGDSALYLCASSLASSLGYTFGSGTRLTVV.